The 21 T cell receptor beta chains below come from one sample, sequenced in a study of early T cells in non-severe SARS-CoV-2 infection. TCRdb passed the 5' RACE reads through MiXCR, listing each CDR3 protein once. The sample records more than 85,000 distinct CDR3 sequences, 10% to 15% being singletons. The sample in question was whole blood, obtained at baseline. The origin of the receptors is an adult who was a healthcare worker with PCR-confirmed SARS-CoV-2 infection or an uninfected control (not recorded which).

This clonotype was counted only a few times. The chain uses TRBV29-1 and TRBJ2-1, with a possible D match to TRBD1 (7 bases). The germline gives CDR1 SQVTM, CDR2 ANQGSEA. This CDR3 has 12 amino acids. Trimming pared 7 bases from V and 7 bases from J, leaving 14 bases between. The CDR3 nucleotides are TGCAGCGGTGAGACAGGGAGGAATGAGCAGTTCTTC. Residues: CSGETGRNEQFF.

This clonotype has only a few counts. The chain combines TRBV6-5 with TRBJ2-1; weak D call: TRBD1 (6 bases). Deletions cut 5 bases from V and 7 bases from J, with 12 bases between. CDR1 and CDR2 from the germline V gene are MNHEY and SVGAGI. There are 13 residues in the CDR3. CDR3 coding DNA: TGTGCCAGCAGTGAGACTACAGGGAATGAGCAGTTCTTC. It translates to CASSETTGNEQFF.

This clonotype was picked up a small number of times. The chain is built from TRBV30 and TRBJ1-5; D is unresolved. CDR3 length: 14 amino acids. Trimming took 1 base from V and 3 from J, leaving 10 bases between them. CDR1 is GTSNPN, CDR2 SVGIG, per germline (reference sequence). The CDR3, as DNA: TGTGCCTGGAGTGATGGCAACCTCAATCAGCCCCAGCATTTT. It translates to CAWSDGNLNQPQHF.

The rearrangement links TRBV10-3 to TRBJ1-3; D might be TRBD1 (6 bases). The germline V gene has CDR1 ENHRY and CDR2 SYGVKD. V was cut by 3 bases and J by 2 bases, with 11 bases left in between. This CDR3 has 15 amino acids. The DNA of the CDR3 is TGTGCCATCAGTGAACTGGCAGGGGCTGGAAACACCATATATTTT. This sequence encodes CAISELAGAGNTIYF.

V usage is TRBV18 and J usage is TRBJ1-1, with TRBD1 as a possible D gene (5 bases). The CDR3 consists of 16 residues. Trimming cost V 0 bases and J 1 base, with 12 bases left between them. Germline CDR1 and CDR2: KGHSH and LQKENI. CDR3 in amino acids: CASSPPGRGPNTEAFF. CDR3 DNA sequence: TGTGCCAGCTCACCACCGGGGCGCGGGCCGAACACTGAAGCTTTCTTT.

The gene calls are TRBV20-1 and TRBJ1-5; D is undetermined. The ends were cut back, 0 bases at V and 3 bases at J, with 6 bases in the middle. CDR1 is DFQATT, CDR2 SNEGSKA, per germline (reference sequence). There are 13 residues in the CDR3. CDR3 loop: CSAREPPNQPQHF. As DNA, the CDR3 is TGCAGTGCTAGAGAGCCGCCCAATCAGCCCCAGCATTTT.

V usage is TRBV5-1 and J usage is TRBJ1-4; 8 bases line up with TRBD1. Germline V CDR1 and CDR2: SGHRS, YFSETQ. CDR3 length equals 14 residues. The J segment lost 8 bases and the V segment lost 2 bases, leaving 5 bases of the junction unmatched. In DNA, the CDR3 is TGCGCCAGCAGCTTCACAGGGGGAGGCGAAAAACTGTTTTTT. Its protein is CASSFTGGGEKLFF.

This clonotype was detected a few times. V and J are TRBV20-1 and TRBJ2-7, with 8 nucleotides matching TRBD2. Germline values: CDR1 DFQATT, CDR2 SNEGSKA (reference sequence). The V and J ends lost 3 bases and 6 bases, in that order; junction bases with no gene match: 16. The CDR3 sequence is 16 residues long. In DNA, the CDR3 is TGCAGTGCTAGGGTATACCTAGCGGGCCTCGCGGGCGAGCAGTACTTC. Translating gives CSARVYLAGLAGEQYF.

This clonotype was recorded at least ten times. The rearrangement uses TRBV12-3 or TRBV12-4 and TRBJ1-2; the D is unclear. This CDR3 has 13 residues. V lost 1 base to trimming and J lost 3 bases, with 6 bases between them. The CDR3 coding sequence is TGTGCCAGCAGTTTAGGCAGTTACTATGGCTACACCTTC. Translated: CASSLGSYYGYTF.

This clonotype was seen only a few times. The CDR3 spells CASSDHGAIQPQHF. The CDR3 DNA is TGTGCCAGTAGTGATCACGGGGCGATCCAGCCCCAGCATTTT. The chain combines TRBV19 with TRBJ1-5, with D perhaps matching TRBD1 (5 bases). Trimming pared 5 bases from V and 7 bases from J, leaving 15 bases between. There are 14 residues in the CDR3. CDR1 LNHDA and CDR2 SQIVND come from the germline V gene (reference sequence).

The chain recombines TRBV20-1 with TRBJ1-6, with a tentative D call TRBD1 (6 bases). The CDR3 contains 15 residues. V shed 3 bases and J shed 7 bases, with 16 bases lying between them. Germline CDR1 and CDR2: DFQATT and SNEGSKA (reference sequence). Here the CDR3 DNA reads TGCAGTGCTAGCCCCTCGGGGGCTAGAAATTCACCCCTCCACTTT. Its protein is CSASPSGARNSPLHF.

In its sample, this clonotype was seen many times. The chain links TRBV6-1 to TRBJ1-2; 7 bases are shared with TRBD1. The CDR3 contains 13 residues. V dropped 5 bases and J dropped 12; count of bases not matched to a gene: 12. Germline assignment: CDR1 MNHNS and CDR2 SASEGT. This CDR3 reads CASSPGQAFADTF. The CDR3 DNA sequence: TGTGCCAGCAGTCCCGGACAGGCCTTTGCTGACACCTTC.

This clonotype was counted only a few times. The chain carries TRBV4-1 and TRBJ1-1; D is ambiguous. Trimming stripped 4 bases from V and 5 bases from J, with 20 bases between. The germline gives CDR1 MGHRA, CDR2 YSYEKL. The CDR3 is made up of 16 amino acids. Written as DNA, the CDR3 is TGCGCCAGCAGCCCAAAGAGCGGGCCGGGGAGGACTGAAGCTTTCTTT. Translating it yields CASSPKSGPGRTEAFF.

This clonotype was recorded a few times. The rearrangement links TRBV12-3 or TRBV12-4 to TRBJ1-1; D is uncertain. V dropped 2 bases and J dropped 2 bases, with 9 bases sitting between them. The CDR3 extends over 14 amino acids. For the CDR3, the DNA is TGTGCCAGCAGTTTATCAGCGGGTAACACTGAAGCTTTCTTT. This translates into CASSLSAGNTEAFF.

V is TRBV5-6 and J is TRBJ1-2, with 9 bases that match TRBD1. The CDR3 runs to 15 residues. After removal of 0 bases from V and 8 bases from J, the junction contained 8 bases not matched to a gene. CDR1 is SGHDT and CDR2 is YYEEEE in the germline V gene. The chain's CDR3 is CASSLVGQGPQGYTF. DNA for the CDR3: TGTGCCAGCAGCTTGGTAGGACAGGGGCCACAGGGCTACACCTTC.

This clonotype was counted a few times. V gene TRBV28 combines with J gene TRBJ1-4; D is ambiguous. Trimming took 4 bases from V and 1 from J, leaving 10 bases between them. The germline gives CDR1 MDHEN, CDR2 SYDVKM. The CDR3 consists of 15 residues. The CDR3 sequence is CASSSPRGTNEKLFF. For the CDR3, the DNA is TGTGCCAGCAGTTCCCCCCGGGGAACTAATGAAAAACTGTTTTTT.

The chain combines TRBV5-1 with TRBJ1-4, with unresolved D. The CDR3 is 13 residues long. Trimming removed 9 bases at V and 2 bases at J, with 11 bases between. The germline gives CDR1 SGHRS, CDR2 YFSETQ. This CDR3 reads CATRVGTNEKLFF. For the CDR3, the DNA is TGCGCCACCCGCGTTGGTACTAATGAAAAACTGTTTTTT.

This clonotype has a count of ten or more. V and J are TRBV14 and TRBJ2-3; 9 bases line up with TRBD1. The germline V gene has CDR1 SGHDN and CDR2 FVKESK. V lost 0 bases, J lost 1 base, and 20 bases stayed unmatched. The CDR3 has 22 amino acids. This CDR3 reads CASSQEGAPEGYGTGRTDTQYF. The CDR3 DNA is TGTGCCAGCAGCCAAGAAGGAGCCCCCGAAGGATACGGGACAGGGCGCACAGATACGCAGTATTTT.

This chain joins TRBV27 and TRBJ2-7, with D possibly being TRBD1 (6 bases). Per germline, CDR1 MNHEY and CDR2 SMNVEV (reference sequence). Trimming removed 5 bases from V and 6 bases from J, with 11 bases in between. The CDR3 consists of 12 residues. The CDR3 spells CASSAQQGEQYF. The CDR3 nucleotides read TGTGCCAGCAGTGCCCAACAGGGCGAGCAGTACTTC.

At least ten counts were recorded for this clonotype. This chain joins TRBV24-1 and TRBJ2-1; 16 nucleotides line up with TRBD2. V was pared by 9 bases and J by 7 bases, with 2 bases of the junction left unmatched. This CDR3 region has 14 residues. Germline CDR1 and CDR2: KGHDR and SFDVKD. The CDR3 DNA follows: TGTGCCACCCAGGGACTAGCGGGAGGGAATGAGCAGTTCTTC. Translated, it gives CATQGLAGGNEQFF.

The rearrangement joins TRBV20-1 to TRBJ1-6; 8 nucleotides match TRBD1. The CDR3 consists of 15 residues. The V gene end was trimmed by 3 bases and the J gene end by 1 base; junction bases not matched to a gene: 2. Germline values: CDR1 DFQATT, CDR2 SNEGSKA (reference sequence). CDR3 DNA: TGCAGTGCTAGTACAGGGGGTTCCTATAATTCACCCCTCCACTTT. Protein: CSASTGGSYNSPLHF.